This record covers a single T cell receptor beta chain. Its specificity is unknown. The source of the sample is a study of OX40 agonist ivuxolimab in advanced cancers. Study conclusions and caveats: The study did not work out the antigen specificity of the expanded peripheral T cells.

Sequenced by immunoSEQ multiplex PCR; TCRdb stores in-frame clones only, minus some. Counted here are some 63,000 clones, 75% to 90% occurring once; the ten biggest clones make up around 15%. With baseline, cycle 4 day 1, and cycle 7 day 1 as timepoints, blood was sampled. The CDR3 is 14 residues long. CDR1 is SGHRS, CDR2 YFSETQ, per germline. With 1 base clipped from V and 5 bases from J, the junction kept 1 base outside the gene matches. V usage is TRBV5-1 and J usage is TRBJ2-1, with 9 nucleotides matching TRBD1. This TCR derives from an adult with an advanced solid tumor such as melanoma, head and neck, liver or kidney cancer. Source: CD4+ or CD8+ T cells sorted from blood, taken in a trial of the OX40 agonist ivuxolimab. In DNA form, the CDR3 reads TGCGCCAGCAGCTTGTACAGGGGGCACAATGAGCAGTTCTTC. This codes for CASSLYRGHNEQFF.